Sequencing of this T cell receptor beta chain was carried out in a study of control samples from healthy donors and cancer patients. Looked up from germline, CDR1 is MNHEY and CDR2 is SVGAGI. CDR3 size: 14 residues. Concerning this clone: Germline is not matched at one junction end, which may reflect a read error.

Method: immunoSEQ multiplex PCR; TCRdb's copy keeps in-frame clones and lacks some. Here the sample spans about 41,000 clones, around 94% being singletons. Specimen: blood. The TCR sequence derives from a man in his 60s in good health. The chain uses TRBV6-5 and TRBJ1-1; D possibly corresponds to TRBD1 (5 bases). CDR3 in DNA: TGTGCCAGCATCGGGGGGGGTTTGAAGACTGAAGCTTTCTTT. It specifies CASIGGGLKTEAFF.